The next 27 T cell receptor beta chains were all read from a single sample in a study of cytomegalovirus exposure and HLA in healthy donors. The PCR used 60 Vbeta and 13 Jbeta primers. The repertoire was sequenced with immunoSEQ multiplex PCR; TCRdb's copy has only in-frame clones and lacks some. The sample has 200,000 to 250,000 clones, over 65% seen once; the top ten hold 1% to 1.5%. Specimen: PBMCs. The origin of the receptors is a human donor in good health.

V usage is TRBV27 and J usage is TRBJ2-1, with a possible D match to TRBD2 (6 bases). There are 14 residues in the CDR3. The germline CDR1 and CDR2 sequences are MNHEY and SMNVEV (reference sequence). Trimming stripped 3 bases from V and 10 bases from J, with 16 bases between. The chain's CDR3 is CASSLTRRRDEQFF. The DNA of the CDR3 is TGTGCCAGCAGTTTGACTAGGCGCCGCGACGAGCAGTTCTTC.

The chain recombines TRBV2 with TRBJ2-1, with D tentatively TRBD2 (6 bases). The CDR3 runs to 15 residues. The V and J ends lost 6 bases and 5 bases respectively, with 17 bases between them. Germline V gives CDR1 SNHLY, CDR2 FYNNEI. The CDR3 DNA is TGTGCCAGCAGCTCCGGGACTTCCGAAAACAATGAGCAGTTCTTC. It encodes CASSSGTSENNEQFF.

This chain connects TRBV6-1 to TRBJ1-4; weak D call: TRBD1 (5 bases). Trimming cost V 3 bases and J 5 bases, with 10 bases left between them. The CDR3 sequence is 14 residues long. Germline V gene lookup returns CDR1 MNHNS and CDR2 SASEGT. This CDR3 reads CASSEGQFNEKLFF. The CDR3 DNA reads TGTGCCAGCAGTGAGGGGCAGTTCAATGAAAAACTGTTTTTT.

Only a few counts were recorded for this clone. J is TRBJ2-3 and V is TRBV5-1; TRBD2 matches at 7 bases. There are 15 residues in the CDR3. Trimming removed 4 bases from V and 2 bases from J; junction bases left unmatched: 7. Looked up from germline, CDR1 is SGHRS and CDR2 is YFSETQ. The CDR3 nucleotides are TGCGCCAGCAGCCTAGGACTAGAAGTCACAGATACGCAGTATTTT. Its translation is CASSLGLEVTDTQYF.

This sequence joins TRBV4-3 and TRBJ1-1, with D tentatively TRBD1 (5 bases). Between the trimmed V and J ends, which lost 3 bases and 4 bases, there was a span of 9 bases. The V gene's germline CDR1 is LGHNA and CDR2 YSLEER. The CDR3 spans 13 residues. CDR3 sequence reads: CASSQTRVTEAFF. DNA for the CDR3: TGCGCCAGCAGCCAGACCAGGGTCACTGAAGCTTTCTTT.

The V call is TRBV9, the J call TRBJ2-3; D possibly corresponds to TRBD2 (5 bases). Germline-derived CDR1 and CDR2 are SGDLS and YYNGEE. The CDR3 has 13 residues. The ends were cut back, 4 bases at V and 5 bases at J, with 11 bases in the middle. Here the CDR3 DNA reads TGTGCCAGCAGCAGGAAGAGGGTAGATACGCAGTATTTT. Protein: CASSRKRVDTQYF.

The chain has TRBV4-3 and TRBJ2-5; 8 nucleotides agree with TRBD1. This CDR3 contains 16 residues. Looked up from germline, CDR1 is LGHNA and CDR2 is YSLEER. V lost 0 bases and J lost 10; bases outside the gene matches: 13. The CDR3 protein is CASSQEMAQGAILQYF. The DNA of the CDR3 is TGCGCCAGCAGCCAAGAAATGGCCCAGGGGGCGATCCTCCAGTACTTC.

The rearrangement uses TRBV5-1 and TRBJ2-3; 15 bases are a match to TRBD2. CDR3 size: 18 residues. J lost 3 bases, V lost 4 bases, and 9 bases had no gene match. Germline CDR1 and CDR2: SGHRS and YFSETQ. CDR3 coding DNA: TGCGCCAGCAGCCTCCAAGGACTAGCGGGAGGGCAGACAGATACGCAGTATTTT. Translation gives CASSLQGLAGGQTDTQYF.

With regard to this clone: Other DNA sequences within the sample encode an identical CDR3. V gene TRBV5-1 combines with J gene TRBJ2-7; D is ambiguous. Trimming left V 4 bases short and J 2 bases short, with 7 bases between. Per germline, CDR1 SGHRS and CDR2 YFSETQ. The CDR3 length is 12 residues. The CDR3 DNA reads TGCGCCAGCAGCCGTGAGCCCTACGAGCAGTACTTC. Translation: CASSREPYEQYF.

V and J are TRBV25-1 and TRBJ1-5; no reliable D call. Trimming took 3 bases from V and 5 from J, leaving 5 bases between them. The CDR3 is made up of 12 amino acids. CDR1 and CDR2 (germline): MGHDK, SYGVNS. CDR3 amino acids: CASSDIDQPQHF. In nucleotides, the CDR3 is TGTGCCAGCAGTGACATAGATCAGCCCCAGCATTTT.

The chain employs TRBV6-1 and TRBJ2-3, with 8 bases lining up with TRBD2. This CDR3 has 14 amino acids. J lost 4 bases, V lost 8 bases, and 8 bases had no gene match. Looked up from germline, CDR1 is MNHNS and CDR2 is SASEGT. The CDR3 loop is CASQLAARSDTQYF. The CDR3 DNA follows: TGTGCCAGCCAACTAGCGGCCCGGTCAGATACGCAGTATTTT.

This chain joins TRBV2 and TRBJ2-1; 13 bases align to TRBD2. This CDR3 comprises 13 residues. The germline V gene has CDR1 SNHLY and CDR2 FYNNEI. The J segment lost 5 bases and the V segment lost 11 bases, leaving 3 bases of the junction unmatched. CDR3 amino acids: CASGTSGNNEQFF. The CDR3 DNA follows: TGTGCCTCGGGGACTAGCGGGAACAATGAGCAGTTCTTC.

The chain is built from TRBV25-1 and TRBJ1-1; D is unclear. Trimming pared 1 base from V and 3 bases from J, leaving 6 bases between. The germline V gene has CDR1 MGHDK and CDR2 SYGVNS. The CDR3 contains 13 residues. Here the CDR3 DNA reads TGTGCCAGCAGTGAATTCCGAGACACTGAAGCTTTCTTT. The encoded protein is CASSEFRDTEAFF. Full variable domain (missing parts from reference TRBV25-1 and TRBJ1-1): EADIYQTPRYLVIGTGKKITLECSQTMGHDKMYWYQQDPGMELHLIHYSYGVNSTEKGDLSSESTVSRIRTEHFPLTLESARPSHTSQYLCASSEFRDTEAFFGQGTRLTVV.

Regarding this clone: The germline gene is not matched at one end of the junction; a read error may be the cause. The gene calls are TRBV7-7 and TRBJ1-1; tentatively, D is TRBD1 (5 bases). The length of the CDR3 is 13 residues. Looked up from germline, CDR1 is SSHAT and CDR2 is FNYEAQ (reference sequence). This CDR3 is CASSTQGGTEAFF. CDR3 DNA sequence: TGTGCTAGCAGCACGCAGGGCGGCACTGAAGCTTTCTTT.

This chain connects TRBV7-2 to TRBJ2-7, with 8 bases lining up with TRBD1. The ends lost 1 base at V and 4 bases at J; junction bases unmatched: 6. Germline assignment: CDR1 SGHTA and CDR2 FQGNSA. CDR3 length equals 15 residues. CDR3 region: CASSLGTGTIYEQYF. The CDR3 DNA sequence: TGTGCCAGCAGCTTAGGGACAGGGACGATTTACGAGCAGTACTTC.

The rearrangement uses TRBV5-1 and TRBJ2-4, with 8 bases fitting TRBD1. The CDR3 length is 16 residues. Germline CDR1 is SGHRS and CDR2 is YFSETQ. The V and J ends lost 4 bases and 4 bases, in that order; junction bases with no gene match: 10. CDR3 in DNA: TGCGCCAGCAGCACTACAGCCTGGACAGGGAAAAACATTCAGTACTTC. It codes for CASSTTAWTGKNIQYF.

This clone was recorded a few times. The V gene is TRBV7-9, the J gene TRBJ2-5; D perhaps matches TRBD2 (5 bases). Trimming took off 2 bases at V and 1 base at J, with 20 bases between the two ends. Germline V CDR1 and CDR2: SEHNR, FQNEAQ (reference sequence). The CDR3 consists of 18 residues. CDR3 sequence (DNA): TGTGCCAGCAGCTTAATTAGGTTTGGGCGGGTAAGCCAAGAGACCCAGTACTTC. Translation: CASSLIRFGRVSQETQYF. Together with reference TRBV7-9 and TRBJ2-5, the CDR3 gives the full variable domain: DTGVSQNPRHKITKRGQNVTFRCDPISEHNRLYWYRQTLGQGPEFLTYFQNEAQLEKSRLLSDRFSAERPKGSFSTLEIQRTEQGDSAMYLCASSLIRFGRVSQETQYFGPGTRLLVL.

This chain links TRBV30 with TRBJ1-2; D is uncertain. The CDR3 is made up of 13 amino acids. Trimming left V 0 bases short and J 3 bases short, with 8 bases between. Germline V CDR1 and CDR2: GTSNPN, SVGIG (reference sequence). The CDR3 DNA is TGTGCCTGGAGTGTACAGCAACACTATGGCTACACCTTC. Translating it yields CAWSVQQHYGYTF.

This rearrangement joins TRBV4-1 to TRBJ1-5; 8 nucleotides line up with TRBD1. The germline CDR1 and CDR2 sequences are MGHRA and YSYEKL. The CDR3 consists of 14 residues. V was pared by 4 bases and J by 7 bases, with 6 bases of the junction left unmatched. CDR3 sequence reads: CASSRTTGEQPQHF. The CDR3 DNA reads TGCGCCAGCAGCCGTACGACAGGGGAACAGCCCCAGCATTTT.

The chain recombines TRBV18 with TRBJ2-7, with 8 positions matching TRBD1. The germline CDR1 and CDR2 sequences are KGHSH and LQKENI. CDR3 length: 14 amino acids. Germline trimming cut 3 bases from V and 3 bases from J; bases unmatched to any gene: 4. CDR3 DNA: TGTGCCAGCTCACCGGGGACAGGATACTACGAGCAGTACTTC. Its translation is CASSPGTGYYEQYF.

The chain has TRBV4-1 and TRBJ1-4, with TRBD1 matching over 8 bases. The CDR3 has 15 residues. Germline lookup yields CDR1 MGHRA and CDR2 YSYEKL. V dropped 0 bases and J dropped 7; count of bases not matched to a gene: 4. For the CDR3, the DNA is TGCGCCAGCAGCCAAGAGGGACAGGCAGGTGAAAAACTGTTTTTT. It encodes CASSQEGQAGEKLFF.

This clone was detected only a few times. This rearrangement joins TRBV18 to TRBJ1-1; 8 positions agree with TRBD1. Trimming at V came to 3 bases and at J to 0 bases, leaving 6 bases not matched to a gene. The CDR3 contains 16 residues. Germline V gene lookup returns CDR1 KGHSH and CDR2 LQKENI. The CDR3 bases are TGTGCCAGCTCACCCGCCCCGACAGGGGTGAACACTGAAGCTTTCTTT. It is translated as CASSPAPTGVNTEAFF.

This chain connects TRBV11-1 to TRBJ2-7; unclear D gene. The CDR3 totals 16 residues. The germline V gene encodes CDR1 SGHAT and CDR2 FQDESV (reference sequence). The V end was cut by 3 bases, the J end by 0 bases, with 15 bases between. The CDR3 protein is CASSLDAGQSSYEQYF. Here the CDR3 DNA reads TGTGCCAGCAGCTTGGATGCAGGCCAAAGCTCCTACGAGCAGTACTTC.

The chain recombines TRBV29-1 with TRBJ2-5, with D possibly being TRBD1 (7 bases). Per germline, CDR1 SQVTM and CDR2 ANQGSEA. The CDR3 spans 16 residues. Trimming took 7 bases from V and 5 from J, leaving 26 bases between them. CDR3 nucleotides: TGCAGCGCGCGAAGGCTGACAGGGCCAGGGGGGGAGACCCAGTACTTC. Encoded protein: CSARRLTGPGGETQYF.

The chain employs TRBV5-1 and TRBJ2-7; D is possibly TRBD1 (5 bases). Germline loops: CDR1 SGHRS, CDR2 YFSETQ. CDR3 length: 14 amino acids. V was trimmed by 0 bases and J by 3 bases, leaving 10 bases between them. The DNA of the CDR3 is TGCGCCAGCAGCTTGGAAGGGGAAATCTACGAGCAGTACTTC. It yields the protein CASSLEGEIYEQYF.

The chain joins TRBV12-5 to TRBJ1-1; D call uncertain. The CDR3 consists of 11 residues. From germline, CDR1 is LGHNT and CDR2 FRNRAP. V was cut by 7 bases and J by 6 bases, with 9 bases left in between. The CDR3: CASAVGPEAFF. The CDR3 nucleotides are TGTGCTAGTGCCGTGGGCCCTGAAGCTTTCTTT.

The chain combines TRBV18 with TRBJ2-1; maybe TRBD1 (6 bases). The germline V and J ends were trimmed by 2 bases and 3 bases, with 14 bases remaining between them. Per the germline V gene, CDR1 is KGHSH and CDR2 is LQKENI. The CDR3 extends over 16 amino acids. The CDR3 sequence: CASSPDSGQLYNEQFF. The CDR3 coding sequence is TGTGCCAGCTCACCAGATTCCGGACAGCTCTACAATGAGCAGTTCTTC.